A selection of T cell receptor beta chains follows, all from one sample in a study of beta chain features in type 1 diabetes. The assay was immunoSEQ multiplex PCR, and TCRdb's table has in-frame clones only and misses some. This table holds 640,000 or so clones, roughly 12% found once. The sequenced sample consisted of naive CD4+ T cells from blood. These TCRs come from a man between 18 and 35 years old with type 1 diabetes. Each CDR3 is given with its conserved first and last residue. The D gene is left open where the match is weak. Clone size is not always given. Where it is, it says once, few, many or a class for expanded clones.

length: 13; V: TRBV6-1; D: TRBD1; J: TRBJ2-7; size: -; DNA: TGTGCCAGCAGTAGGACAGGGCCCTACGAGCAGTACTTC; CDR3: CASSRTGPYEQYF
length: 11; V: TRBV25-1; D: -; J: TRBJ2-5; size: few; DNA: TGTGCCAGCAGGGTCGAGGAGACCCAGTACTTC; CDR3: CASRVEETQYF
length: 14; V: TRBV2; D: -; J: TRBJ1-6; size: -; DNA: TGTGCCAGCACTCCGGGACCGAAGGGATCACCCCTCCACTTT; CDR3: CASTPGPKGSPLHF
length: 15; V: TRBV2; D: TRBD1; J: TRBJ1-4; size: -; DNA: TGTGCCAGCAGTAACCGGGACAGGGGGCCTGAAAAACTGTTTTTT; CDR3: CASSNRDRGPEKLFF
length: 13; V: TRBV7-3; D: -; J: TRBJ1-6; size: few; DNA: TGTGCCAGCAGCTTAACGGTGAATTCACCCCTCCACTTT; CDR3: CASSLTVNSPLHF
length: 12; V: TRBV7-9; D: -; J: TRBJ2-1; size: many; DNA: TGTGCCAGCAGCTTGCCAGGTGGTGAGCAGTTCTTC; CDR3: CASSLPGGEQFF
length: 16; V: TRBV6-4; D: -; J: TRBJ1-1; size: -; DNA: TGTGCCAGCAGCGCCCTCGGCGGCTCCTGGGGGACTGAAGCTTTCTTT; CDR3: CASSALGGSWGTEAFF
length: 15; V: TRBV7-9; D: -; J: TRBJ1-2; size: few; DNA: TGTGCCAGCAGCGAGTGGCCAGGGACTACGGCGGGCTACACCTTC; CDR3: CASSEWPGTTAGYTF
length: 15; V: TRBV7-9; D: TRBD1; J: TRBJ2-7; size: -; DNA: TGTGCCAGCAGCGTGGGACAGGGGGCTTCGCACGAGCAGTACTTC; CDR3: CASSVGQGASHEQYF
length: 12; V: TRBV4-1; D: -; J: TRBJ1-2; size: few; DNA: TGCGCCAGCAGCCAACCTGCAGGTGGCTACACCTTC; CDR3: CASSQPAGGYTF
length: 16; V: TRBV5-6; D: TRBD2; J: TRBJ2-3; size: -; DNA: TGTGCCAGCAGCTCCACTAGCGGGGAGTTCACAGATACGCAGTATTTT; CDR3: CASSSTSGEFTDTQYF
length: 14; V: TRBV5-1; D: -; J: TRBJ2-5; size: few; DNA: TGCGCCAGCAGCCAGGGACTGAACCAAGAGACCCAGTACTTC; CDR3: CASSQGLNQETQYF
length: 14; V: TRBV5-1; D: -; J: TRBJ2-5; size: few; DNA: TGCGCCAGCAGCTATGGGACGGATCAAGAGACCCAGTACTTC; CDR3: CASSYGTDQETQYF
length: 14; V: TRBV27; D: -; J: TRBJ2-7; size: -; DNA: TGTGCCAGCAGCCTCGCCGGCCCCCAAGGGGAGCAGTACTTC; CDR3: CASSLAGPQGEQYF
length: 15; V: TRBV18; D: -; J: TRBJ2-1; size: few; DNA: TGTGCCAGCTCACCAGGTTCAGAAAATTACAATGAGCAGTTCTTC; CDR3: CASSPGSENYNEQFF
length: 12; V: TRBV30; D: -; J: TRBJ1-1; size: few; DNA: TGTGCCTGGGGCACCGTGAACACTGAAGCTTTCTTT; CDR3: CAWGTVNTEAFF
length: 14; V: TRBV7-3; D: -; J: TRBJ1-1; size: few; DNA: TGTGCCAGCAGCCCCCAAGCAGGGGTGACTGAAGCTTTCTTT; CDR3: CASSPQAGVTEAFF
length: 15; V: TRBV5-8; D: TRBD2; J: TRBJ2-7; size: -; DNA: TGTGCCAGCAGCCTCCTGGCGGGGGGGCGGTACGAGCAGTACTTC; CDR3: CASSLLAGGRYEQYF
length: 13; V: TRBV30; D: -; J: TRBJ2-2; size: -; DNA: TGTGCCTGGAGTGGGGGGAACACCGGGGAGCTGTTTTTT; CDR3: CAWSGGNTGELFF
length: 13; V: TRBV18; D: TRBD1; J: TRBJ2-5; size: -; DNA: TGTGCCAGCTCACCCGGGACAGCAGAGACCCAGTACTTC; CDR3: CASSPGTAETQYF
length: 16; V: TRBV19; D: -; J: TRBJ2-5; size: -; DNA: TGTGCCAGTCGGGGAGTGGCCTCGGGATGGGAAGAGACCCAGTACTTC; CDR3: CASRGVASGWEETQYF
length: 17; V: TRBV10-3; D: TRBD2; J: TRBJ2-1; size: -; DNA: TGTGCCATCAGCCTTCAGGTCGGGACTAGCACCACCAATGAGCAGTTCTTC; CDR3: CAISLQVGTSTTNEQFF
length: 14; V: TRBV6-5; D: TRBD1; J: TRBJ1-2; size: -; DNA: TGTGCCAGCAGGGGACAGGGGCGGAACTATGGCTACACCTTC; CDR3: CASRGQGRNYGYTF
length: 14; V: TRBV19; D: -; J: TRBJ1-1; size: -; DNA: TGTGCCAGTAGTGGGTCGATCGGCGGCCCTGAAGCTTTCTTT; CDR3: CASSGSIGGPEAFF
length: 15; V: TRBV11-2; D: -; J: TRBJ1-3; size: -; DNA: TGTGCCAGCAGCTTCGGCAGTATCTCTGGAAACACCATATATTTT; CDR3: CASSFGSISGNTIYF
length: 13; V: TRBV25-1; D: TRBD1; J: TRBJ1-2; size: -; DNA: TGTGCCAGCAGTGAAACATACAGGGGAGGCTACACCTTC; CDR3: CASSETYRGGYTF
length: 16; V: TRBV7-8; D: TRBD1; J: TRBJ1-2; size: few; DNA: TGTGCCAGCAGCTTAGGGACAGGGGGCGCTGGCTATGGCTACACCTTC; CDR3: CASSLGTGGAGYGYTF
length: 14; V: TRBV30; D: -; J: TRBJ1-2; size: few; DNA: TGTGCCTGGACCTTAGCGGGAGGAATCTATGGCTACACCTTC; CDR3: CAWTLAGGIYGYTF
length: 14; V: TRBV11-3; D: -; J: TRBJ2-1; size: -; DNA: TGTGCCAGCAGCTTAGACCCCTCCTACAATGAGCAGTTCTTC; CDR3: CASSLDPSYNEQFF
length: 13; V: TRBV5-1; D: -; J: TRBJ2-5; size: few; DNA: TGCGCCAGCAGTGATGATCCCTCGGAGACCCAGTACTTC; CDR3: CASSDDPSETQYF
length: 12; V: TRBV30; D: -; J: TRBJ2-3; size: -; DNA: TGTGCCTGGGACTATAGCACAGATACGCAGTATTTT; CDR3: CAWDYSTDTQYF
length: 16; V: TRBV13; D: -; J: TRBJ2-3; size: -; DNA: TGTGCCAGCAGCCACCCAGAGAGGGGGGGGTCAGATACGCAGTATTTT; CDR3: CASSHPERGGSDTQYF
length: 15; V: TRBV13; D: -; J: TRBJ1-2; size: once; DNA: TGTGCCAGCAGCTCCTACCGTCCAGGGATCTATGGCTACACCTTC; CDR3: CASSSYRPGIYGYTF
length: 15; V: TRBV6-1; D: -; J: TRBJ1-6; size: few; DNA: TGTGCCAGCAGTGAATTGTGGGGGGCTAATTCACCCCTCCACTTT; CDR3: CASSELWGANSPLHF
length: 14; V: TRBV10-3; D: TRBD2; J: TRBJ2-1; size: -; DNA: TGTGCCACCGGGGAGCTAGCGGGCGGGGATGAGCAGTTCTTC; CDR3: CATGELAGGDEQFF
length: 14; V: TRBV7-8; D: -; J: TRBJ2-5; size: -; DNA: TGTGCCAGCAGCTTTACCGGGGCGGGGGAGACCCAGTACTTC; CDR3: CASSFTGAGETQYF
length: 15; V: TRBV2; D: -; J: TRBJ1-2; size: few; DNA: TGTGCCAGCAGTGAAGTGTTTGAGGGCGCCTTGGGCTACACCTTC; CDR3: CASSEVFEGALGYTF
length: 14; V: TRBV7-9; D: TRBD1; J: TRBJ1-1; size: -; DNA: TGTGCCAGCAGCCCCGGGACAGTGAACACTGAAGCTTTCTTT; CDR3: CASSPGTVNTEAFF
length: 15; V: TRBV9; D: -; J: TRBJ1-3; size: -; DNA: TGTGCCAGCAGCGTAGATGCCTTCTCTGGAAACACCATATATTTT; CDR3: CASSVDAFSGNTIYF
length: 15; V: TRBV7-9; D: TRBD1; J: TRBJ2-1; size: -; DNA: TGTGCCAGCAGCGTTTCGGGACAGCTGAACAATGAGCAGTTCTTC; CDR3: CASSVSGQLNNEQFF
length: 11; V: TRBV10-3; D: -; J: TRBJ1-1; size: few; DNA: TGTGCCATCAGGGTTGACAGCGAAGCTTTCTTT; CDR3: CAIRVDSEAFF
length: 15; V: TRBV7-7; D: TRBD1; J: TRBJ2-3; size: few; DNA: TGTGCTAGCAGCCCGACAGGGGTTGGAACAGATACGCAGTATTTT; CDR3: CASSPTGVGTDTQYF
length: 15; V: TRBV7-9; D: -; J: TRBJ2-7; size: -; DNA: TGTGCCAGCAGCCGAGGACAGACCCAGTTGGACGAGCAGTACTTC; CDR3: CASSRGQTQLDEQYF
length: 14; V: TRBV7-2; D: -; J: TRBJ1-1; size: -; DNA: TGTGCCAGCAGCACCAGTGTGGTTGGGACTGAAGCTTTCTTT; CDR3: CASSTSVVGTEAFF
length: 12; V: TRBV19; D: -; J: TRBJ2-3; size: few; DNA: TGTGCCAGTAGTGCGGGGACAGATACGCAGTATTTT; CDR3: CASSAGTDTQYF
length: 14; V: TRBV19; D: -; J: TRBJ1-1; size: few; DNA: TGTGCCAGTAGTGTCGACACACTGAACACTGAAGCTTTCTTT; CDR3: CASSVDTLNTEAFF
length: 15; V: TRBV2; D: -; J: TRBJ2-7; size: few; DNA: TGTGCCAGCAGTGAACAGGATGGGGGATCCTACGAGCAGTACTTC; CDR3: CASSEQDGGSYEQYF
length: 16; V: TRBV30; D: TRBD2; J: TRBJ2-3; size: few; DNA: TGTGCCTGGAGTATCGGGATAGCGGGGAACACAGATACGCAGTATTTT; CDR3: CAWSIGIAGNTDTQYF
length: 16; V: TRBV4-2; D: -; J: TRBJ1-1; size: -; DNA: TGTGCCAGCAGCCAAGATAAGTCGGGGTCACGCACTGAAGCTTTCTTT; CDR3: CASSQDKSGSRTEAFF
length: 14; V: TRBV2; D: TRBD1; J: TRBJ2-1; size: -; DNA: TGTGCCAGCAGTGGGGCAACAGGGGGCGGTGAGCAGTTCTTC; CDR3: CASSGATGGGEQFF
length: 13; V: TRBV2; D: -; J: TRBJ2-1; size: -; DNA: TGTGCCAGCAACAACCTGGAGGAGGTTGAGCAGTTCTTC; CDR3: CASNNLEEVEQFF
length: 14; V: TRBV18; D: -; J: TRBJ1-6; size: few; DNA: TGTGCCAGCTCACGACAGTCCATGGAATCACCCCTCCACTTT; CDR3: CASSRQSMESPLHF
length: 14; V: TRBV30; D: -; J: TRBJ1-1; size: -; DNA: TGTGCCTGGAGCGGTCAGTCAGGGCACACTGAAGCTTTCTTT; CDR3: CAWSGQSGHTEAFF